This T cell receptor (beta chain) was identified in a study of cytomegalovirus exposure and HLA in healthy donors. The study, taken as a whole, reports: Investigators reported some 150 TCR beta chains as tied to cytomegalovirus. The authors confirmed in vitro that a few CMV-associated chains were specific for CMV antigens. Later, an analysis found that TCR clusters from the first cohort tended to co-occur in the 120 validation repertoires.

This clone has only one observation. What it recognizes is unknown. The donors were in the approximately 120-subject validation cohort, distinct from the roughly 700-subject first cohort. The repertoire was sequenced with immunoSEQ multiplex PCR; TCRdb's copy has only in-frame clones and lacks some. The table lists 98,000 or so clones, around 95% of them singletons, with under 0.75% in the top ten. The CDR3 runs 15 residues. Trimming cost V 8 bases and J 0 bases, with 16 bases left between them. CDR1 and CDR2 from the germline V gene are LNHNV and YYDKDF (reference sequence). V is TRBV15 and J is TRBJ1-1; D not resolved. The receptor was isolated from a woman in her late teens or twenties in good health and CMV-seronegative. Sequencing input: PBMCs. DNA of the CDR3: TGTGCCACCGGCCTCTTGCGGGAACTGAACACTGAAGCTTTCTTT. Translating it yields CATGLLRELNTEAFF.